A single sample gave rise to the 3 T cell receptor beta chains below, sequenced in a study of cytomegalovirus exposure and HLA in healthy donors. Amplification used 60 Vbeta primers and 13 Jbeta primers. Sequencing used immunoSEQ multiplex PCR; TCRdb keeps in-frame clones, though not all of them. The sample carries under 150,000 clones, 70% to 85% recorded once. The specimen was PBMCs. Receptors originate from a male donor in good health and CMV-seronegative.

This clone was picked up a small number of times. The rearrangement uses TRBV4-3 and TRBJ2-2; TRBD2 aligns across 7 bases. The germline CDR1 and CDR2 sequences are LGHNA and YSLEER. There are 16 residues in the CDR3. The V and J ends lost 0 bases and 3 bases, in that order; junction bases with no gene match: 4. The CDR3, as DNA: TGCGCCAGCAGCCAAGATCAGGGAGGGCACACCGGGGAGCTGTTTTTT. It is translated as CASSQDQGGHTGELFF.

J is TRBJ2-1 and V is TRBV6-4, with 7 positions matching TRBD1. Per the germline V gene, CDR1 is MRHNA and CDR2 is SNTAGT. The CDR3 runs 15 residues. Trimming removed 3 bases from V and 1 base from J; junction bases left unmatched: 3. CDR3 region: CASSESGGSYNEQFF. CDR3 nucleotides: TGTGCCAGCAGTGAATCAGGGGGATCCTACAATGAGCAGTTCTTC.

The V gene is TRBV19, the J gene TRBJ2-2, with 7 positions matching TRBD1. This CDR3 is built from 13 residues. Losses at the gene ends were 6 bases for V and 7 bases for J; bases not matched to a gene: 5. Looked up from germline, CDR1 is LNHDA and CDR2 is SQIVND (reference sequence). This CDR3 is CASSKGAVGELFF. The CDR3 DNA sequence: TGTGCCAGTAGCAAGGGGGCGGTCGGGGAGCTGTTTTTT.